This T cell receptor beta chain stems from a study of T-cell reconstitution after alpha-beta-depleted transplantation in children. The authors prepared the TCRbeta library with unique molecular identifiers. TCRdb used MiXCR to reprocess the PCR reads, holding one entry per CDR3 protein. Of 190,000 or so distinct CDR3 sequences detected, 6.5% to 7.5% appear once; the ten largest clones hold around 3%. This clonotype showed up just a few times. The CDR3 runs 16 residues. V trimming: 2 bases; J trimming: 0 bases; junction bases outside the gene matches: 4. CDR1 MNHEY and CDR2 SMNVEV come from the germline V gene (reference sequence).

The source is a human donor who donated a stem cell graft to a child with Wiskott-Aldrich syndrome. The gene calls are TRBV27 and TRBJ2-7; 10 bases map to TRBD1. The sequenced sample was PBMCs from the stem cell graft donor, obtained from the stem cell graft. CDR3 residues: CASSLDRGQSSYEQYF. In DNA form, the CDR3 reads TGTGCCAGCAGTTTAGACAGGGGGCAGAGCTCCTACGAGCAGTACTTC.